The source of this TCR beta chain is a study of identical twins. Study observations and caveats: Abundant beta clonotypes from cord blood had fewer insertions, unlike memory repertoires, which showed none.

This clonotype was seen a handful of times. Its antigen is still unknown. V was cut by 4 bases and J by 1 base, with 9 bases left in between. The CDR3 loop spans 14 amino acids. Germline V gene data show CDR1 as KGHDR and CDR2 as SFDVKD. A universal primer site came from template switching; cDNA carried unique molecular identifiers. TCRdb reprocessed the 5' RACE reads via MiXCR and lists one record per CDR3 protein. The table records 570,000 or so distinct CDR3 sequences, just under 10% of them present only once. These data also featured in a second study, about yellow fever vaccine responses in identical twins.

Sequenced: PBMCs. The chain recombines TRBV24-1 with TRBJ2-5; maybe TRBD2 (5 bases). The receptor was derived from a woman aged 18-29 years in good health. CDR3 sequence reads: CATSDFSGQETQYF. The CDR3 DNA follows: TGTGCCACCAGTGACTTCAGCGGCCAAGAGACCCAGTACTTC.